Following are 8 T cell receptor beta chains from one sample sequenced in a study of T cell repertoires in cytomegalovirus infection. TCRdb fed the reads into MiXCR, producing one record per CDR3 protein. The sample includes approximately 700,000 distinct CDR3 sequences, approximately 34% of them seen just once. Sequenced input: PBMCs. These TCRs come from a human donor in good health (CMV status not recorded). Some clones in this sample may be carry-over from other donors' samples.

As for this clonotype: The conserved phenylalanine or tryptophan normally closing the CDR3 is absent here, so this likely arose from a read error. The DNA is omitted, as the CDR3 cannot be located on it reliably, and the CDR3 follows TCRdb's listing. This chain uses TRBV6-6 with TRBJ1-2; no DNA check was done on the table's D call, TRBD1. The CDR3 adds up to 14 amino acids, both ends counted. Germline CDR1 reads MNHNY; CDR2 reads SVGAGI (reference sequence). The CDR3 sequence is CASSYSIGTDGCTC.

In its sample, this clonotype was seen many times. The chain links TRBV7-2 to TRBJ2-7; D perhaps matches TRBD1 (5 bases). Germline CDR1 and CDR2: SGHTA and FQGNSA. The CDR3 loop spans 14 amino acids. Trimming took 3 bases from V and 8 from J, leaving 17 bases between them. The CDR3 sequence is CASSFHTGTPKQYF. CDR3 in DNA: TGTGCCAGCAGCTTCCATACAGGAACCCCCAAGCAGTACTTC.

The CDR3 loop is CASSEESGTGADEQYF. The DNA for the CDR3 is TGTGCCAGCAGTGAAGAGTCCGGGACAGGGGCGGACGAGCAGTACTTC. V is TRBV6-1 and J is TRBJ2-7; 10 bases are a match to TRBD1. In germline, CDR1 is MNHNS, CDR2 SASEGT. V lost 1 base, J lost 5 bases, and 8 bases stayed unmatched. CDR3 length equals 16 residues.

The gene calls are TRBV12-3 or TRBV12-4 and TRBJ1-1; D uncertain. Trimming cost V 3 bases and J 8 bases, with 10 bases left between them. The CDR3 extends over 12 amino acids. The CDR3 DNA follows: TGTGCCAGCAGTTTCCTTCCGGGGGAAGCTTTCTTT. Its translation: CASSFLPGEAFF.

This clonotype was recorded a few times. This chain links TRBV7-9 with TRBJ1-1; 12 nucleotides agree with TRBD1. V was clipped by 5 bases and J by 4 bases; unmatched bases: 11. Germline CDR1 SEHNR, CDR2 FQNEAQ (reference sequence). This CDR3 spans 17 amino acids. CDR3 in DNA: TGTGCCAGCAGCCGGCCGGGACAGGGGGCCATAGGCACTGAAGCTTTCTTT. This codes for CASSRPGQGAIGTEAFF.

CDR3 region: CASSIPTVVGQETQYF. CDR3 nucleotides: TGTGCCAGTAGTATTCCAACCGTCGTGGGGCAAGAGACCCAGTACTTC. The rearrangement joins TRBV19 to TRBJ2-5; D call uncertain. Germline lookup yields CDR1 LNHDA and CDR2 SQIVND (reference sequence). The CDR3 covers 16 residues. V lost 3 bases to trimming and J lost 2 bases, with 16 bases between them.

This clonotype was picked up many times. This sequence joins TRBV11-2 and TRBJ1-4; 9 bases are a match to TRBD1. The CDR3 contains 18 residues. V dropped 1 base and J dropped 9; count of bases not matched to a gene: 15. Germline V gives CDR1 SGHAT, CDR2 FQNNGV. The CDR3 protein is CASSLVWGQGAFPQKLFF. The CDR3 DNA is TGTGCCAGCAGCTTAGTATGGGGACAGGGAGCCTTTCCCCAAAAACTGTTTTTT.

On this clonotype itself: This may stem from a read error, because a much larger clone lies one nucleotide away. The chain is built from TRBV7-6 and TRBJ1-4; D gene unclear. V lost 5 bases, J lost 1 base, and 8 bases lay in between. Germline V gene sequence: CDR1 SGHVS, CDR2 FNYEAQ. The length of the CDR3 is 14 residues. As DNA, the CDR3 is TGTGCCAGCAGCGGAACTGTAACTAATGAAAAACTGTTTTTT. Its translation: CASSGTVTNEKLFF.